These 26 T cell receptor beta chains were all obtained from the same sample, sequenced in a study of control samples from healthy donors and cancer patients. The repertoire was sequenced with immunoSEQ multiplex PCR; TCRdb's copy has only in-frame clones and lacks some. The sample records over 100,000 clones, around 92% being singletons. The sample was blood. The receptor source for this set is a woman aged 50 to 60 in good health.

V is TRBV28 and J is TRBJ2-1, with a tentative D call TRBD2 (6 bases). Looked up from germline, CDR1 is MDHEN and CDR2 is SYDVKM. V dropped 3 bases and J dropped 4 bases, with 10 bases sitting between them. This CDR3 comprises 14 residues. This chain's CDR3 is CASSFTSLYNEQFF. Written as DNA, the CDR3 is TGTGCCAGCAGTTTCACTAGCCTGTACAATGAGCAGTTCTTC.

The J gene is TRBJ2-1, the V gene TRBV29-1; possible D gene TRBD2, 5 bases. From germline, CDR1 is SQVTM and CDR2 ANQGSEA. The length of the CDR3 is 14 residues. Trimming stripped 1 base from V and 12 bases from J, with 19 bases between. This chain's CDR3 is CSVEAGRGMPAQFF. As DNA, the CDR3 is TGCAGCGTTGAAGCGGGCCGAGGGATGCCTGCGCAGTTCTTC.

This clone has more than one count but fewer than ten. CDR3 bases: TGTGCCAGCAGTGTCCTAGCGGGAGAGGCAGATACGCAGTATTTT. It codes for CASSVLAGEADTQYF. The chain combines TRBV6-4 with TRBJ2-3; 10 positions match TRBD2. This CDR3 contains 15 residues. Germline CDR1 is MRHNA and CDR2 is SNTAGT. V dropped 4 bases and J dropped 4; count of bases not matched to a gene: 5.

V gene TRBV29-1 combines with J gene TRBJ1-4; D uncertain. Between the trimmed V and J ends, which lost 3 bases and 10 bases, there was a span of 6 bases. CDR1 and CDR2 (germline): SQVTM, ANQGSEA. The CDR3 is 10 amino acids. The CDR3 nucleotides are TGCAGCGTTGAGTCTGGAAAACTGTTTTTT. This codes for CSVESGKLFF.

The V call is TRBV7-2, the J call TRBJ1-2, with D uncertain. Trimming took off 5 bases at V and 10 bases at J, with 14 bases between the two ends. Germline loops: CDR1 SGHTA, CDR2 FQGNSA. The CDR3 consists of 12 residues. This CDR3 is CASSPQAINYTF. CDR3 DNA sequence: TGTGCCAGCAGCCCCCAGGCTATCAACTACACCTTC.

This clone was seen only once. The chain joins TRBV2 to TRBJ2-5; 11 nucleotides agree with TRBD1. Looked up from germline, CDR1 is SNHLY and CDR2 is FYNNEI. Losses at the gene ends were 8 bases for V and 4 bases for J; bases not matched to a gene: 9. This CDR3 contains 15 residues. CDR3 loop: CASPSDRGRRETQYF. The DNA for the CDR3 is TGTGCCAGCCCATCGGACAGGGGGCGCCGAGAGACCCAGTACTTC.

This sequence joins TRBV30 and TRBJ1-3; D is undetermined. The CDR3 is 13 amino acids. CDR1 and CDR2 from the germline V gene are GTSNPN and SVGIG (reference sequence). The CDR3 here is CACRVVSGNTIYF. CDR3 nucleotide sequence: TGTGCTTGCCGGGTTGTTTCTGGAAACACCATATATTTT.

The chain has TRBV5-8 and TRBJ2-7; the D gene could be TRBD1 or TRBD2 (5 bases each). Trimming shortened V by 0 bases and J by 5 bases, and 15 bases separated the two germline ends. Germline lookup yields CDR1 SGHTS and CDR2 YDEGEE. The CDR3 covers 15 residues. The CDR3 DNA reads TGTGCCAGCAGCTTGGGGCCTGGGGGTTTGAACGAGCAGTACTTC. Its protein product is CASSLGPGGLNEQYF.

This chain connects TRBV30 to TRBJ1-2; no definite D call. The CDR3 is 12 amino acids. Trimming left V 1 base short and J 3 bases short, with 6 bases between. Germline values: CDR1 GTSNPN, CDR2 SVGIG (reference sequence). The DNA for the CDR3 is TGTGCCTGGAGTGATCCCGACTATGGCTACACCTTC. It encodes CAWSDPDYGYTF. Full variable domain (remainder filled in from reference TRBV30 and TRBJ1-2): SQTIHQWPATLVQPVGSPLSLECTVEGTSNPNLYWYRQAAGRGLQLLFYSVGIGQISSEVPQNLSASRPQDRQFILSSKKLLLSDSGFYLCAWSDPDYGYTFGSGTRLTVV.

This sequence joins TRBV11-1 and TRBJ1-4; D is perhaps TRBD1 (6 bases). The CDR3 contains 16 residues. CDR1 is SGHAT, CDR2 FQDESV, per germline (reference sequence). Trimming removed 5 bases at V and 0 bases at J, with 13 bases between. The CDR3 DNA sequence: TGTGCCAGCAGCCTCGACAGGATTCCAACTAATGAAAAACTGTTTTTT. Translation: CASSLDRIPTNEKLFF. The full variable domain, completed using reference TRBV11-1 and TRBJ1-4, is EAEVAQSPRYKITEKSQAVAFWCDPISGHATLYWYRQILGQGPELLVQFQDESVVDDSQLPKDRFSAERLKGVDSTLKIQPAELGDSAMYLCASSLDRIPTNEKLFFGSGTQLSVL.

This clone was observed once. The gene calls are TRBV6-5 and TRBJ1-4; 10 bases map to TRBD1. V lost 7 bases to trimming and J lost 5 bases; unmatched junction nucleotides: 7. The V gene's germline CDR1 is MNHEY and CDR2 SVGAGI. The CDR3 length is 15 residues. The CDR3 DNA reads TGTGCCAGCAATAGACAGGGGGCGCAGAATGAAAAACTGTTTTTT. Translating gives CASNRQGAQNEKLFF.

The rearrangement links TRBV12-3 or TRBV12-4 to TRBJ2-2; 10 bases agree with TRBD1. V dropped 7 bases and J dropped 5; count of bases not matched to a gene: 1. This CDR3 comprises 13 residues. CDR3 DNA sequence: TGTGCCAGCATGGGACAGGGGACCGGGGAGCTGTTTTTT. Its translation is CASMGQGTGELFF.

This clone has only one observation. The J gene is TRBJ1-1, the V gene TRBV5-5, with D hard to call. V lost 0 bases, J lost 6 bases, and 9 bases lay in between. Germline V gives CDR1 SGHKS, CDR2 YYEKEE (reference sequence). CDR3 size: 13 residues. CDR3 nucleotides: TGTGCCAGCAGCTTGGGCCCAGCCCCTGAAGCTTTCTTT. This codes for CASSLGPAPEAFF.

The V and J genes are TRBV6-5 and TRBJ2-1; TRBD2 matches at 10 bases. CDR3 size: 15 residues. Germline V gene lookup returns CDR1 MNHEY and CDR2 SVGAGI. J gave up 6 bases and V 5 bases, and 7 bases lay outside the gene matches. CDR3 DNA sequence: TGTGCCAGCAGTCTAGCGGGAGTGGGGGGCAATGAGCAGTTCTTC. Its translation is CASSLAGVGGNEQFF.

This chain links TRBV27 with TRBJ2-7; perhaps TRBD1 as D (5 bases). Germline CDR1 reads MNHEY; CDR2 reads SMNVEV (reference sequence). Trimming removed 5 bases from V and 6 bases from J, with 26 bases in between. CDR3 size: 17 residues. Written as DNA, the CDR3 is TGTGCCAGCAGTCCTCTCTCCCTCAGGGATACCCCGGGCGAGCAGTACTTC. Translating gives CASSPLSLRDTPGEQYF.

This sequence joins TRBV27 and TRBJ1-1; TRBD1 agrees at 9 bases. Germline CDR1 reads MNHEY; CDR2 reads SMNVEV (reference sequence). CDR3 length: 13 amino acids. With 6 bases clipped from V and 6 bases from J, the junction kept 5 bases outside the gene matches. The CDR3 DNA is TGTGCCAGCAGACTAACAGGGGGCCCTGAAGCTTTCTTT. Its protein product is CASRLTGGPEAFF.

CDR3 amino acids: CATSRDLGTGAYEQYF. The CDR3 coding sequence is TGTGCCACCAGCAGAGATCTAGGGACAGGGGCCTACGAGCAGTACTTC. V is TRBV15 and J is TRBJ2-7; TRBD1 agrees at 10 bases. This CDR3 is 16 amino acids long. The germline CDR1 and CDR2 sequences are LNHNV and YYDKDF (reference sequence). With 0 bases clipped from V and 2 bases from J, the junction kept 4 bases outside the gene matches. Looking up the rest from reference TRBV15 and TRBJ2-7 gives the full variable domain: DAMVIQNPRYQVTQFGKPVTLSCSQTLNHNVMYWYQQKSSQAPKLLFHYYDKDFNNEADTPDNFQSRRPNTSFCFLDIRSPGLGDTAMYLCATSRDLGTGAYEQYFGPGTRLTVT.

The chain recombines TRBV6-1 with TRBJ1-2, with 7 bases that match TRBD1. The CDR3 sequence is 15 residues long. The V gene end was trimmed by 1 base and the J gene end by 2 bases; junction bases not matched to a gene: 4. In germline, CDR1 is MNHNS, CDR2 SASEGT. CDR3 in amino acids: CASSEGQGVNYGYTF. As DNA, the CDR3 is TGTGCCAGCAGTGAAGGACAGGGAGTAAACTATGGCTACACCTTC.

The chain links TRBV6-1 to TRBJ1-2, with D hard to call. Germline CDR1 reads MNHNS; CDR2 reads SASEGT. Trimming took off 2 bases at V and 0 bases at J, with 7 bases between the two ends. The CDR3 extends over 14 amino acids. CDR3 DNA sequence: TGTGCCAGCAGTGAAATGATAACTAACTATGGCTACACCTTC. It codes for CASSEMITNYGYTF.

The chain links TRBV6-5 to TRBJ2-3; 8 nucleotides match TRBD1. The CDR3 runs 15 residues. The V gene's germline CDR1 is MNHEY and CDR2 SVGAGI. Trimming at V came to 6 bases and at J to 6 bases, leaving 11 bases not matched to a gene. The CDR3 nucleotides read TGTGCCAGCAGGAGGCGGGACAGGTCAACTGATACGCAGTATTTT. Amino acid sequence: CASRRRDRSTDTQYF.

This rearrangement joins TRBV30 to TRBJ1-1; 8 bases align to TRBD1. There are 12 residues in the CDR3. The germline gives CDR1 GTSNPN, CDR2 SVGIG (reference sequence). After removal of 3 bases from V and 11 bases from J, the junction contained 8 bases not matched to a gene. CDR3 sequence: CAWSVDRGMAFF. In nucleotides, the CDR3 is TGTGCCTGGAGCGTTGACAGGGGAATGGCTTTCTTT.

The V and J genes are TRBV7-2 and TRBJ1-6, with D tentatively TRBD1 (5 bases). Trimming cost V 6 bases and J 7 bases, with 16 bases left between them. This CDR3 region has 15 residues. Germline lookup yields CDR1 SGHTA and CDR2 FQGNSA. In DNA form, the CDR3 reads TGTGCCAGCAGTCGCGGAGGGGTCCGAAATTCACCCCTCCACTTT. It encodes CASSRGGVRNSPLHF.

The count of this clone is one. This chain uses TRBV10-1 with TRBJ1-4; 8 positions match TRBD1. CDR3 length: 18 amino acids. The V and J ends lost 4 bases and 2 bases, in that order; junction bases with no gene match: 12. Germline V gene sequence: CDR1 WNHNN, CDR2 SYGVQD (reference sequence). DNA for the CDR3: TGCGCCAGCAGTGTCTATTTTCCCAGGGGGCGGACTAATGAAAAACTGTTTTTT. Translating it yields CASSVYFPRGRTNEKLFF.

The chain joins TRBV7-2 to TRBJ1-2; D might be TRBD1 (5 bases). Trimming stripped 2 bases from V and 8 bases from J, with 18 bases between. Per the germline V gene, CDR1 is SGHTA and CDR2 is FQGNSA. This CDR3 is built from 15 residues. Here the CDR3 reads CASSLRRGREDGYTF. Here the CDR3 DNA reads TGTGCCAGCAGCTTACGTAGGGGCAGGGAGGACGGCTACACCTTC. Using reference TRBV7-2 and TRBJ1-2 for the parts outside the CDR3, the full variable domain is GAGVSQSPSNKVTEKGKDVELRCDPISGHTALYWYRQSLGQGLEFLIYFQGNSAPDKSGLPSDRFSAERTGGSVSTLTIQRTQQEDSAVYLCASSLRRGREDGYTFGSGTRLTVV.

This sequence joins TRBV5-4 and TRBJ2-1; TRBD1 matches at 12 bases. Per germline, CDR1 SGHNT and CDR2 YYREEE (reference sequence). The J segment lost 9 bases and the V segment lost 2 bases, leaving 6 bases of the junction unmatched. This CDR3 region has 15 residues. This chain's CDR3 is CASSFRDRGRGEQFF. The DNA for the CDR3 is TGTGCCAGCAGCTTCCGGGACAGGGGGCGCGGTGAGCAGTTCTTC.

V and J are TRBV14 and TRBJ2-7, with D maybe TRBD1 (5 bases). Trimming cost V 2 bases and J 5 bases, with 7 bases left between them. Per the germline V gene, CDR1 is SGHDN and CDR2 is FVKESK. The CDR3 length is 12 residues. CDR3 sequence: CASSQYRNEQYF. For the CDR3, the DNA is TGTGCCAGCAGCCAATACAGGAACGAGCAGTACTTC.